This T cell receptor beta chain was sequenced for a study of human T cells and chemical hapten exposure. Study-level background: Sensitization was performed using 2% DPC on a 2 cm by 2 cm upper inner arm skin site.

TCRdb re-analysed the RACE reads in MiXCR, keeping a single row per CDR3 protein. The sample records roughly 120,000 distinct CDR3 sequences, 9% to 14% being singletons. This CDR3 has 16 residues. Germline V CDR1 and CDR2: MNHEY, SVGEGT. V was clipped by 7 bases and J by 0 bases, with 13 bases between them. This clonotype was found many times. The target antigen is unknown. The study's findings and limits: Significantly greater numbers of large CDR3 similarity clusters came from expanded TCRs than from controls. Alopecia in all donors means immunity may differ from healthy individuals.

Stated time point: patch test 1, 2 weeks after DPC sensitization. Described treatment: therapeutic diphenylcyclopropenone sensitization with weekly scalp DPC. Sample: whole blood, taken in connection with sensitization to the hapten diphenylcyclopropenone (DPC). This sequence was found in a woman between 50 and 59 years old with alopecia areata. Some clones in this sample may be carry-over from other donors' samples. The chain couples TRBV6-2 or TRBV6-3 to TRBJ2-6; a weak D match, TRBD1 (5 bases). The DNA of the CDR3 is TGTGCCAGCACCTCAGGGTCCTACTCTGGGGCCAACGTCCTGACTTTC. This encodes CASTSGSYSGANVLTF.